These 20 T cell receptor beta chains originate from one sample sequenced in a study of blood T cell repertoires in COVID-19. Using immunoSEQ multiplex PCR, the repertoire was profiled, and TCRdb retains in-frame clones only, with some absent. The sample includes about 230,000 clones, about four fifths of them seen just once. Sequenced input: PBMCs or T cells enriched from blood (not recorded which). Receptor source: a man aged 60 to 75 who had recovered from COVID-19.

In DNA, the CDR3 is TGTGCCAGCAGCTTAACTACTAGCGGGGCGCACAATGAGCAGTTCTTC. This encodes CASSLTTSGAHNEQFF. The chain links TRBV5-8 to TRBJ2-1, with 10 positions matching TRBD2. V shed 2 bases, J shed 5 bases, and the junction held 7 bases outside the gene matches. This CDR3 comprises 16 residues. Looked up from germline, CDR1 is SGHTS and CDR2 is YDEGEE. The complete variable domain, with remaining parts taken from reference TRBV5-8 and TRBJ2-1, reads EAGVTQSPTHLIKTRGQQATLRCSPISGHTSVYWYQQALGLGLQFLLWYDEGEERNRGNFPPRFSGRQFPNYSSELNVNALELEDSALYLCASSLTTSGAHNEQFFGPGTRLTVL.

The rearrangement joins TRBV11-2 to TRBJ2-5; 16 nucleotides agree with TRBD2. This CDR3 is 16 amino acids long. J gave up 7 bases and V 4 bases, and 6 bases lay outside the gene matches. Germline loops: CDR1 SGHAT, CDR2 FQNNGV. DNA of the CDR3: TGTGCCAGCAGCTCGGGACTAGCGGGGGGGCATGGGACCCAGTACTTC. This translates into CASSSGLAGGHGTQYF.

This clone was seen just once. CDR3 loop: CAISEFDRAQPQHF. As DNA, the CDR3 is TGTGCCATCAGTGAGTTTGACAGGGCTCAGCCCCAGCATTTT. The chain uses TRBV10-3 and TRBJ1-5; 7 positions agree with TRBD1. The CDR3 covers 14 residues. V shed 1 base and J 6 bases; nucleotides not matched to a gene: 3. Germline CDR1 ENHRY, CDR2 SYGVKD.

This clone appeared a single time. The chain employs TRBV18 and TRBJ1-1; 7 bases align to TRBD1. The CDR3 runs to 15 residues. Germline CDR1 and CDR2: KGHSH and LQKENI. With 2 bases clipped from V and 4 bases from J, the junction kept 7 bases outside the gene matches. The CDR3, as DNA: TGTGCCAGCTCACCAGAGAGGGGGCGGATCACTGAAGCTTTCTTT. This gives the protein CASSPERGRITEAFF.

The CDR3 here is CASSLVQINEAFF. CDR3 in DNA: TGCGCCAGCAGCTTGGTTCAGATAAATGAAGCTTTCTTT. This chain uses TRBV5-1 with TRBJ1-1; D ambiguous. The germline gives CDR1 SGHRS, CDR2 YFSETQ. V was clipped by 0 bases and J by 7 bases, with 10 bases between them. The CDR3 has 13 residues.

V usage is TRBV5-1 and J usage is TRBJ1-6, with D perhaps TRBD1 (6 bases). CDR1 is SGHRS and CDR2 is YFSETQ in the germline V gene. CDR3 length: 16 residues. Trimming left V 0 bases short and J 13 bases short, with 20 bases between. The DNA for the CDR3 is TGCGCCAGCAGCTTGGAGGCAGGGGCCTCCCCGAACCCCCTCCACTTT. Its translation is CASSLEAGASPNPLHF.

This rearrangement joins TRBV6-5 to TRBJ2-7, with D possibly TRBD1 on 5 matching bases. The CDR3 is 15 residues long. V was clipped by 0 bases and J by 7 bases, with 16 bases between them. Per germline, CDR1 MNHEY and CDR2 SVGAGI. In DNA, the CDR3 is TGTGCCAGCAGTTACTCGCAGGGTCAGGTGAGAGAGCAGTACTTC. Its protein is CASSYSQGQVREQYF.

In the case of this clone: At the DNA level, this CDR3 is encoded by other sequences in the same sample as well. The chain couples TRBV12-3 or TRBV12-4 to TRBJ1-1, with TRBD1 as a possible D gene (6 bases). Trimming stripped 5 bases from V and 3 bases from J, with 10 bases between. This CDR3 spans 13 amino acids. DNA for the CDR3: TGTGCCAGCAGTCTGGACAGATACACTGAAGCTTTCTTT. This codes for CASSLDRYTEAFF.

The chain has TRBV29-1 and TRBJ1-3; D remains ambiguous. The CDR3 loop spans 13 amino acids. From germline, CDR1 is SQVTM and CDR2 ANQGSEA. V was cut by 5 bases and J by 0 bases, with 8 bases left in between. CDR3: CSVLQASGNTIYF. Written as DNA, the CDR3 is TGCAGCGTTCTTCAGGCCTCTGGAAACACCATATATTTT.

This clone was observed a few times. The V gene is TRBV2, the J gene TRBJ2-1; the match to TRBD2 covers 10 bases. The CDR3 runs 16 residues. In germline, CDR1 is SNHLY, CDR2 FYNNEI. Trimming at V came to 6 bases and at J to 4 bases, leaving 9 bases not matched to a gene. The CDR3 DNA reads TGTGCCAGCAGGGGTTCGCTAGCGGGGGAATACAATGAGCAGTTCTTC. Amino acid sequence: CASRGSLAGEYNEQFF. Using reference TRBV2 and TRBJ2-1 for the parts outside the CDR3, the full variable domain is EPEVTQTPSHQVTQMGQEVILRCVPISNHLYFYWYRQILGQKVEFLVSFYNNEISEKSEIFDDQFSVERPDGSNFTLKIRSTKLEDSAMYFCASRGSLAGEYNEQFFGPGTRLTVL.

CDR3: CASSLDGSTYEQYF. In DNA form, the CDR3 reads TGCGCCAGCAGCTTGGATGGGAGCACCTACGAGCAGTACTTC. The chain recombines TRBV5-1 with TRBJ2-7, with D maybe TRBD2 (5 bases). The CDR3 spans 14 residues. Germline CDR1 SGHRS, CDR2 YFSETQ. The V end lost 0 bases, the J end lost 2 bases, and 9 bases lay between the germline ends.

The chain combines TRBV12-5 with TRBJ2-5; D uncertain. The CDR3 has 12 amino acids. V lost 6 bases, J lost 5 bases, and 10 bases lay in between. Germline V gives CDR1 LGHNT, CDR2 FRNRAP. CDR3 residues: CASGLYWETQYF. CDR3 DNA: TGTGCTAGTGGCCTCTATTGGGAGACCCAGTACTTC.

This sequence joins TRBV7-9 and TRBJ1-1; D not certain. CDR1 is SEHNR and CDR2 is FQNEAQ in the germline V gene (reference sequence). The CDR3 is 15 residues long. V dropped 3 bases and J dropped 2 bases, with 13 bases sitting between them. CDR3 nucleotide sequence: TGTGCCAGCAGCTTGAGTCTCGGCGGTAACACTGAAGCTTTCTTT. This translates into CASSLSLGGNTEAFF.

This chain joins TRBV13 and TRBJ2-5, with a weak D call TRBD2 (6 bases). This CDR3 region has 15 residues. Germline CDR1 and CDR2: PRHDT and FYEKMQ (reference sequence). V was shortened by 1 base and J by 5 bases, with 14 bases between the two germline ends. CDR3 sequence (DNA): TGTGCCAGCAGCTTAGAAGTGGAGGGGTACGAGACCCAGTACTTC. Translated, it gives CASSLEVEGYETQYF.

The rearrangement joins TRBV2 to TRBJ1-1, with 9 bases matching TRBD1. Germline V gene data show CDR1 as SNHLY and CDR2 as FYNNEI. The CDR3 is made up of 11 amino acids. Unmatched junction bases numbered 3, after V lost 8 bases and J lost 8 bases. The CDR3 sequence: CASGGQGEAFF. CDR3 bases: TGTGCCAGCGGGGGACAGGGAGAAGCTTTCTTT.

The chain recombines TRBV11-3 with TRBJ1-1; 8 bases match TRBD1. Germline trimming cut 6 bases from V and 1 base from J; bases unmatched to any gene: 4. The CDR3 consists of 14 residues. Germline V gene sequence: CDR1 SGHNT, CDR2 YENEEA. The CDR3: CASRTTGENTEAFF. The DNA of the CDR3 is TGTGCCAGCAGGACGACAGGGGAGAACACTGAAGCTTTCTTT.

The V and J genes are TRBV7-2 and TRBJ1-1; D unclear. Germline V gene lookup returns CDR1 SGHTA and CDR2 FQGNSA. The CDR3 runs to 14 residues. V was clipped by 1 base and J by 5 bases, with 11 bases between them. The CDR3 bases are TGTGCCAGCAGCTTAGATTCGGGAAGAACTGAAGCTTTCTTT. Its translation: CASSLDSGRTEAFF.

The chain has TRBV19 and TRBJ2-1; D is perhaps TRBD2 (5 bases). CDR3 length: 19 amino acids. The V gene lost 5 bases and the J gene lost 2 bases, with 25 bases spanning the gap. The germline V gene has CDR1 LNHDA and CDR2 SQIVND (reference sequence). CDR3 nucleotides: TGTGCCAGTAGTCTCACACTAGGTTCCCCCAAACGCACCTACAATGAGCAGTTCTTC. Its translation is CASSLTLGSPKRTYNEQFF. Supplemented by reference TRBV19 and TRBJ2-1, the full variable domain reads DGGITQSPKYLFRKEGQNVTLSCEQNLNHDAMYWYRQDPGQGLRLIYYSQIVNDFQKGDIAEGYSVSREKKESFPLTVTSAQKNPTAFYLCASSLTLGSPKRTYNEQFFGPGTRLTVL.

This rearrangement joins TRBV12-3 or TRBV12-4 to TRBJ1-2; 7 nucleotides line up with TRBD1. There are 13 residues in the CDR3. The junction had 1 base not matched to a gene; V was cut back by 1 base and J by 5 bases. The CDR3 loop is CASSLGQGYGYTF. CDR3 nucleotides: TGTGCCAGCAGTTTAGGACAGGGATATGGCTACACCTTC.

J is TRBJ2-2 and V is TRBV7-6, with 9 bases lining up with TRBD1. This CDR3 has 13 amino acids. CDR1 SGHVS and CDR2 FNYEAQ come from the germline V gene. V gave up 5 bases and J gave up 7 bases; unmatched junction bases: 2. The CDR3 is CASSPDRGGELFF. As DNA, the CDR3 is TGTGCCAGCAGCCCGGACAGGGGCGGGGAGCTGTTTTTT.